This is a list of T cell receptor beta chains from one sample in a study of blood T cells in healthy people across ages. TCRdb re-called the 5' RACE reads with MiXCR, one entry per CDR3 protein. The sample has 1.2 million to 1.5 million distinct CDR3 sequences, around 42% seen once. Material for sequencing was blood. These TCRs come from a woman under 30 in good health. Each CDR3 is given with its conserved first and last residue. D genes are given only for firm matches. Size is stated for part of the rows, as once, few or many counts, or as a class when the clone is expanded.

cdr3_aa	cdr3_nt	clone_size	j_call	v_call	d_call
CSVRLAGGTDTQYF	TGCAGTGTAAGATTAGCGGGAGGTACAGATACGCAGTATTTT	.	TRBJ2-3	TRBV20-1	TRBD2
CASSENAGDEQYF	TGTGCCAGCAGTGAAAATGCAGGGGATGAGCAGTACTTC	many	TRBJ2-7	TRBV25-1	.
CATTPLCAKQFF	TGTGCCACCACCCCGTTATGCGCGAAGCAGTTCTTC	.	TRBJ2-1	TRBV6-4	.
CSARRTGGGYTF	TGCAGTGCTAGACGGACAGGGGGTGGCTACACCTTC	.	TRBJ1-2	TRBV20-1	TRBD1
CASSLARADGTDTQYF	TGTGCTAGCAGCTTAGCGCGAGCCGACGGCACAGATACGCAGTATTTT	.	TRBJ2-3	TRBV7-7	.
CSASKPMAGTHTQYF	TGCAGTGCTTCTAAGCCAATGGCGGGGACACATACGCAGTATTTT	.	TRBJ2-3	TRBV20-1	.
CASSPGGTAISYEQYF	TGTGCCAGCAGCCCCGGCGGGACAGCGATATCCTACGAGCAGTACTTC	few	TRBJ2-7	TRBV4-2	.
CASSLRGPAYEQYF	TGTGCCAGCAGTTTACGGGGGCCTGCCTACGAGCAGTACTTC	.	TRBJ2-7	TRBV27	.
CAISGWGANEQFF	TGTGCCATCAGTGGGTGGGGGGCAAATGAGCAGTTCTTC	few	TRBJ2-1	TRBV10-3	.
CASSQVGTSATYEQYF	TGCGCCAGCAGCCAAGTAGGGACTAGCGCGACCTACGAGCAGTACTTC	.	TRBJ2-7	TRBV4-1	TRBD2
CSARRGGIWNEQFF	TGCAGTGCTAGGCGCGGGGGGATCTGGAATGAGCAGTTCTTC	.	TRBJ2-1	TRBV20-1	TRBD2
CASSFGGSGEDTQYF	TGCGCCAGCAGCTTCGGCGGGAGTGGGGAAGATACGCAGTATTTT	few	TRBJ2-3	TRBV5-1	TRBD2
CSARVLPLHF	TGCAGTGCTAGGGTCCTACCCCTCCACTTT	.	TRBJ1-6	TRBV20-1	.
CASSQLEGSGSPLHF	TGTGCCAGCAGCCAACTGGAAGGCTCGGGTTCACCCCTCCACTTT	.	TRBJ1-6	TRBV14	.
CASRTSGLSYEQYF	TGTGCCAGCCGGACTAGCGGGCTCTCCTACGAGCAGTACTTC	few	TRBJ2-7	TRBV2	TRBD2
CASAPGRGGTNTEAFF	TGTGCCAGCGCTCCCGGACGGGGCGGGACGAACACTGAAGCTTTCTTT	few	TRBJ1-1	TRBV6-6	.
CASSPVILQSYEQYF	TGTGCCAGCTCACCCGTTATACTACAAAGCTACGAGCAGTACTTC	few	TRBJ2-7	TRBV18	.
CSARDYGSTASSPNEQYF	TGCAGTGCTAGAGATTATGGCTCCACCGCTTCTTCTCCTAATGAGCAGTACTTC	.	TRBJ2-5	TRBV20-1	.
CATSGEDLAYTF	TGTGCCACCAGTGGGGAGGATCTGGCCTACACCTTC	.	TRBJ1-2	TRBV24-1	.
CASSRQGTNEKLFF	TGTGCCAGCAGTCGACAGGGAACTAATGAAAAACTGTTTTTT	many	TRBJ1-4	TRBV7-2	TRBD1
CASSQAREQYF	TGTGCCAGCAGCCAAGCCCGGGAGCAGTACTTC	many	TRBJ2-7	TRBV3-1	.
CSARAGANVLTF	TGCAGTGCCAGGGCTGGGGCCAACGTCCTGACTTTC	few	TRBJ2-6	TRBV20-1	.
CASGLAVSSGANVLTF	TGTGCCAGCGGGCTAGCGGTATCCTCTGGGGCCAACGTCCTGACTTTC	once	TRBJ2-6	TRBV6-1	TRBD2
CASKVAGQGGGGTQYF	TGTGCCAGCAAAGTGGCTGGACAGGGTGGGGGTGGTACGCAGTATTTT	.	TRBJ2-3	TRBV12-3/TRBV12-4	TRBD1
CASSQELAESTSTDTQYF	TGCGCCAGCAGCCAAGAACTAGCGGAGAGTACTAGCACAGATACGCAGTATTTT	few	TRBJ2-3	TRBV4-1	TRBD2
CNARGQASLNQPQHF	TGCAATGCTAGAGGACAGGCGTCACTCAATCAGCCCCAGCATTTT	.	TRBJ1-5	TRBV20-1	TRBD1
CASSPYWTGMNTEAFF	TGTGCCAGCAGTCCCTACTGGACAGGTATGAACACTGAAGCTTTCTTT	.	TRBJ1-1	TRBV27	TRBD1
CASEASRATVVDTQYF	TGTGCCAGCGAGGCAAGCAGGGCGACCGTGGTAGATACGCAGTATTTT	few	TRBJ2-3	TRBV7-9	.
CASTDRLYEQYF	TGTGCCAGCACGGACAGGCTATACGAGCAGTACTTC	.	TRBJ2-7	TRBV2	TRBD1
CASPPGRKRGTEAFF	TGTGCCAGCCCCCCGGGAAGGAAACGAGGAACTGAAGCTTTCTTT	.	TRBJ1-1	TRBV9	.
CASSGTGSMNTEAFF	TGTGCCAGTTCCGGGACAGGGAGCATGAACACTGAAGCTTTCTTT	.	TRBJ1-1	TRBV18	TRBD1
CASSPGTTHDTQYF	TGCGCCAGCAGCCCGGGGACTACCCACGATACGCAGTATTTT	.	TRBJ2-3	TRBV5-1	TRBD2
CAISESISGHGYTF	TGTGCCATCAGTGAGTCGATTTCAGGTCATGGCTACACCTTC	.	TRBJ1-2	TRBV10-3	.
CSVERASPDTQYF	TGCAGCGTTGAGCGTGCCTCACCGGATACGCAGTATTTT	few	TRBJ2-3	TRBV29-1	.
CSAHNPGDWGTYEQYF	TGCAGTGCTCACAATCCCGGGGACTGGGGGACCTACGAGCAGTACTTC	few	TRBJ2-7	TRBV20-1	.
CASSSWTSIDEQYF	TGTGCCAGCAGTAGTTGGACTAGTATCGACGAGCAGTACTTC	.	TRBJ2-7	TRBV2	TRBD2
CASSKDRAAWAEQFF	TGTGCCAGCAGTAAGGACAGGGCGGCCTGGGCTGAGCAGTTCTTC	.	TRBJ2-1	TRBV25-1	TRBD1
CASAGGRGETQYF	TGTGCCAGCGCGGGCGGAAGGGGGGAGACCCAGTACTTC	once	TRBJ2-5	TRBV3-1	.
CSALSLDAKSYEQYF	TGCAGTGCCCTATCCTTAGACGCGAAATCCTACGAGCAGTACTTC	few	TRBJ2-7	TRBV20-1	.
CASSPQETTNIQYF	TGTGCCAGCTCACCTCAGGAAACCACAAACATTCAGTACTTC	.	TRBJ2-4	TRBV18	.
CAISESTRREGDNEQYF	TGTGCCATCAGTGAGTCGACTCGGCGGGAGGGGGACAATGAGCAGTACTTC	.	TRBJ2-5	TRBV10-3	TRBD2
CSVGGLADSYNEQFF	TGCAGCGTGGGGGGACTAGCGGACTCCTACAATGAGCAGTTCTTC	.	TRBJ2-1	TRBV29-1	TRBD2
CASSFVEQETQYF	TGTGCCAGCAGCTTTGTCGAGCAAGAGACCCAGTACTTC	.	TRBJ2-5	TRBV7-6	.
CASSETSGGSTDTQYF	TGTGCCAGCAGTGAGACTAGCGGGGGAAGCACAGATACGCAGTATTTT	few	TRBJ2-3	TRBV6-1	TRBD2
CASSRNAAEQYF	TGTGCCAGCAGTAGGAATGCGGCCGAGCAGTACTTC	few	TRBJ2-7	TRBV27	.
CASSEASQYTGELFF	TGTGCCAGCAGTGAAGCGAGTCAATACACCGGGGAGCTGTTTTTT	.	TRBJ2-2	TRBV2	.
CATASPGELFF	TGTGCCACCGCCTCCCCCGGGGAGCTGTTTTTT	.	TRBJ2-2	TRBV6-5	.
CASSRRGSTNEKLFF	TGTGCCAGCAGCCGCCGGGGATCTACTAATGAAAAACTGTTTTTT	.	TRBJ1-4	TRBV7-9	.
CASELNTEAFF	TGTGCCAGCGAACTGAACACTGAAGCTTTCTTT	.	TRBJ1-1	TRBV7-9	.
CSARDRGFDEQYF	TGCAGTGCTAGAGATAGGGGCTTTGACGAGCAGTACTTC	.	TRBJ2-7	TRBV20-1	.
CASSPALTSDTQYF	TGTGCCAGCTCACCCGCCCTGACATCAGATACGCAGTATTTT	once	TRBJ2-3	TRBV18	.
CASSDAPGRLPYEQYF	TGTGCTAGCAGTGACGCCCCGGGACGCCTTCCCTACGAGCAGTACTTC	once	TRBJ2-7	TRBV6-4	.
CASSPIGAGGPEAFF	TGTGCCAGCAGCCCCATCGGGGCAGGAGGTCCTGAAGCTTTCTTT	.	TRBJ1-1	TRBV9	.
CASSYPGSGEQYF	TGTGCCAGCAGTTACCCGGGATCTGGCGAGCAGTACTTC	.	TRBJ2-7	TRBV6-5	.